This entry concerns a single T cell receptor beta chain. Different DNA sequences within this sample yield the same CDR3. Under the authors' procedure: Reference gene primer amplification in the assay estimated nucleated cell counts. The assay was immunoSEQ multiplex PCR, and TCRdb's table has in-frame clones only and misses some. The DNA gave D and trimming, while V, J and clone size come from that table. Of 90,000 or so clones listed, 81% are singletons. Per the germline V gene, CDR1 is SGDLS and CDR2 is YYNGEE. The length of the CDR3 is 15 residues. V gave up 2 bases and J gave up 6 bases; unmatched junction bases: 4. The sample is drawn from a study of blood T cell repertoires in COVID-19. Study overall: Acute and convalescent COVID-19 specimens originated in the United States, Italy and Spain.

The sample comprised peripheral blood. The source of this sequence is a man older than 75 with active or convalescent COVID-19. The J gene is TRBJ2-1, the V gene TRBV9, with 11 bases lining up with TRBD2. The CDR3 sequence is CASSVLAGGRNEQFF. The CDR3 DNA follows: TGTGCCAGCAGCGTTCTAGCGGGGGGACGCAATGAGCAGTTCTTC.